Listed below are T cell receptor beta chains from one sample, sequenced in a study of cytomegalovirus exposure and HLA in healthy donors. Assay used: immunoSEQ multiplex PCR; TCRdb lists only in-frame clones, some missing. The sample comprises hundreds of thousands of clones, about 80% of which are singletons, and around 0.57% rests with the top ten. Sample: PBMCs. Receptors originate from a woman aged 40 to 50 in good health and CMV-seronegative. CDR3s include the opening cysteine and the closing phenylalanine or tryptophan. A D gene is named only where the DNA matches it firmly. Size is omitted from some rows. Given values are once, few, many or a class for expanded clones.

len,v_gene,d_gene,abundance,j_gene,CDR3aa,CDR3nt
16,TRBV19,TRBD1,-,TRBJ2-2,CASSRGQGANTGELFF,TGTGCCAGTAGTAGGGGACAGGGCGCGAACACCGGGGAGCTGTTTTTT
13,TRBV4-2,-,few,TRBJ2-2,CASSQDNGGRMFF,TGTGCCAGCAGCCAAGATAATGGAGGGAGGATGTTTTTT
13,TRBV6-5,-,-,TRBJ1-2,CASSLRWMDGYTF,TGTGCCAGCAGCCTCAGGTGGATGGATGGCTACACCTTC
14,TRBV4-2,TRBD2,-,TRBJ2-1,CASSQQRGYNEQFF,TGTGCCAGCAGCCAACAGCGGGGCTACAATGAGCAGTTCTTC
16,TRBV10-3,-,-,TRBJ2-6,CAISESGRAGANVLTF,TGTGCCATCAGTGAGTCGGGCAGGGCTGGGGCCAACGTCCTGACTTTC
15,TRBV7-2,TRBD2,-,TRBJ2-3,CASSFSGGPQDTQYF,TGTGCCAGCAGCTTTAGCGGGGGCCCCCAAGATACGCAGTATTTT
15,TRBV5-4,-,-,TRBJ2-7,CASNVRVIISYEQYF,TGTGCCAGCAACGTCAGGGTCATTATTTCCTACGAGCAGTACTTC
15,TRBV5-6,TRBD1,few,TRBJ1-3,CASSLGQGIGNTIYF,TGTGCCAGCAGCTTGGGACAGGGTATTGGAAACACCATATATTTT
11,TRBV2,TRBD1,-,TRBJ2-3,CASMLGDRQYF,TGTGCCAGCATGTTGGGGGACAGGCAGTATTTT
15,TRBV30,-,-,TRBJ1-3,CAWTLMGRVGNTIYF,TGTGCCTGGACCCTTATGGGGAGGGTCGGAAACACCATATATTTT
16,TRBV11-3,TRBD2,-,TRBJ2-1,CASSSHQSRGGSEQFF,TGTGCCAGCAGCTCCCACCAGTCGCGGGGGGGTTCTGAGCAGTTCTTC
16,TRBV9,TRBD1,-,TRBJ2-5,CASSVRQGLPQETQYF,TGTGCCAGCAGCGTACGACAGGGGCTACCTCAAGAGACCCAGTACTTC
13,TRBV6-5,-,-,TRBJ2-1,CASSHLYGAEQFF,TGTGCCAGCAGTCACCTCTACGGAGCAGAGCAGTTCTTC
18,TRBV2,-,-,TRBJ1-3,CASSGPGVAFFFGNTIYF,TGTGCCAGCAGTGGCCCGGGGGTGGCCTTCTTTTTTGGAAACACCATATATTTT
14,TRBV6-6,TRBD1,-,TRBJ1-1,CASSPPGTGSWAFF,TGTGCCAGCAGCCCCCCAGGGACAGGGAGTTGGGCTTTCTTT
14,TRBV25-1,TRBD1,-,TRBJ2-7,CASSLPGQGYEQYF,TGTGCCAGCAGTCTCCCGGGACAGGGCTACGAGCAGTACTTC
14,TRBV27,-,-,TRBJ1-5,CASSHRDSNQPQHF,TGTGCCAGCAGTCACCGGGATAGCAATCAGCCCCAGCATTTT
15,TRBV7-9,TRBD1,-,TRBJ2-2,CASSLGTGDAGELFF,TGTGCCAGCAGCTTAGGGACAGGGGACGCCGGGGAGCTGTTTTTT
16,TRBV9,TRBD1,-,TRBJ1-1,CASSPRGDSVNTEAFF,TGTGCCAGCAGCCCCCGAGGGGACAGTGTGAACACTGAAGCTTTCTTT
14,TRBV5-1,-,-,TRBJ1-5,CASSFGGVDQPQHF,TGCGCCAGCAGCTTTGGAGGGGTTGATCAGCCCCAGCATTTT
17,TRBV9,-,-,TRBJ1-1,CASSVGDSGEVNTEAFF,TGTGCCAGCAGCGTAGGGGATTCGGGGGAGGTTAACACTGAAGCTTTCTTT
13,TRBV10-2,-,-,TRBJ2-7,CASQTGFSYEQYF,TGCGCCAGCCAAACAGGGTTCTCCTACGAGCAGTACTTC
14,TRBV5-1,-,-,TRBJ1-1,CASSQLQGNTEAFF,TGCGCCAGCAGCCAATTACAGGGGAACACTGAAGCTTTCTTT
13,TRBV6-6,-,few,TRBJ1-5,CASSYEGNQPQHF,TGTGCCAGCAGTTACGAGGGTAATCAGCCCCAGCATTTT
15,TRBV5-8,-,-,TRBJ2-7,CASSSITHRSYEQYF,TGTGCCAGCAGCTCTATTACCCACAGGAGCTACGAGCAGTACTTC
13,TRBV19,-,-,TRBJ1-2,CASSAGEGYGYTF,TGTGCCAGTAGCGCCGGGGAGGGTTATGGCTACACCTTC
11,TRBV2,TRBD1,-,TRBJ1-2,CATTGDTGYTF,TGTGCCACCACAGGGGATACTGGCTACACCTTC
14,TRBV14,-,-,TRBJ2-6,CASFSSSGANVLTF,TGTGCCAGCTTCTCCAGCTCTGGGGCCAACGTCCTGACTTTC
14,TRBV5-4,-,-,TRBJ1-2,CASSSDRWDYGYTF,TGTGCCAGCAGTTCTGACAGGTGGGATTATGGCTACACCTTC
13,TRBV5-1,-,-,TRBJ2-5,CASSSPGEETQYF,TGCGCCAGCAGCTCCCCAGGGGAAGAGACCCAGTACTTC
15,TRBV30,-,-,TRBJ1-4,CAWRAAGGANEKLFF,TGTGCCTGGAGGGCTGCGGGAGGGGCTAATGAAAAACTGTTTTTT
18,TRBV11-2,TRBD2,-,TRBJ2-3,CASSPEATSGGALDTQYF,TGTGCCAGCAGCCCCGAAGCCACTAGCGGGGGGGCCTTGGATACGCAGTATTTT
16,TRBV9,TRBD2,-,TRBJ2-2,CASSVLAGANTGELFF,TGTGCCAGCAGCGTACTAGCGGGGGCGAACACCGGGGAGCTGTTTTTT
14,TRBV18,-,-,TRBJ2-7,CASSPPSGFYEQYF,TGTGCCAGCTCACCACCGAGCGGATTCTACGAGCAGTACTTC
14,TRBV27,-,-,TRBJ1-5,CASSYQGRNQPQHF,TGTGCCAGCAGTTACCAGGGGCGCAATCAGCCCCAGCATTTT
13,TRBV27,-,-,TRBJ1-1,CASVSRGLTEAFF,TGTGCCAGCGTTTCGCGGGGGCTCACTGAAGCTTTCTTT
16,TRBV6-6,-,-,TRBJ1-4,CASTYLRDAWDEKLFF,TGTGCCAGCACCTACCTGCGGGACGCCTGGGATGAAAAACTGTTTTTT
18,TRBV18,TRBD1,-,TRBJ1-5,CASSPTPTGQIGNQPQHF,TGTGCCAGCTCACCTACTCCCACGGGACAGATTGGCAATCAGCCCCAGCATTTT
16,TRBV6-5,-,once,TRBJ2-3,CASSYAAGRVTDTQYF,TGTGCCAGCAGTTACGCTGCGGGGAGAGTCACAGATACGCAGTATTTT
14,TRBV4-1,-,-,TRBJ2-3,CASSQDPGADTQYF,TGCGCCAGCAGCCAAGATCCGGGAGCAGATACGCAGTATTTT
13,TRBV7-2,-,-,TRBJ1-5,CASSPGSNQPQHF,TGTGCCAGCAGCCCAGGTTCCAATCAGCCCCAGCATTTT